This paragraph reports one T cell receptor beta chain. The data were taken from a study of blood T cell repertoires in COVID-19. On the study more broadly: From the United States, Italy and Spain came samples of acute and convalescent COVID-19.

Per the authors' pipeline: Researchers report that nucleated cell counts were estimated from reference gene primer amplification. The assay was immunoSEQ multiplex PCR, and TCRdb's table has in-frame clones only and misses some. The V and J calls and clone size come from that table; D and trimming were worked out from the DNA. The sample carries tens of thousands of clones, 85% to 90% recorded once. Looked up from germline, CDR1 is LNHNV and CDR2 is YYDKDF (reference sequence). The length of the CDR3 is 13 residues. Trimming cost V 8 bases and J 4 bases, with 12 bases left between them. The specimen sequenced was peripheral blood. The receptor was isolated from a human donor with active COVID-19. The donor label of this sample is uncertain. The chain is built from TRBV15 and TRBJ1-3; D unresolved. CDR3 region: CATRTRAGNTIYF. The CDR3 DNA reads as TGTGCCACCCGGACGCGGGCGGGAAACACCATATATTTT. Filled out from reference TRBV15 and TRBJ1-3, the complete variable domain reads DAMVIQNPRYQVTQFGKPVTLSCSQTLNHNVMYWYQQKSSQAPKLLFHYYDKDFNNEADTPDNFQSRRPNTSFCFLDIRSPGLGDTAMYLCATRTRAGNTIYFGEGSWLTVV.